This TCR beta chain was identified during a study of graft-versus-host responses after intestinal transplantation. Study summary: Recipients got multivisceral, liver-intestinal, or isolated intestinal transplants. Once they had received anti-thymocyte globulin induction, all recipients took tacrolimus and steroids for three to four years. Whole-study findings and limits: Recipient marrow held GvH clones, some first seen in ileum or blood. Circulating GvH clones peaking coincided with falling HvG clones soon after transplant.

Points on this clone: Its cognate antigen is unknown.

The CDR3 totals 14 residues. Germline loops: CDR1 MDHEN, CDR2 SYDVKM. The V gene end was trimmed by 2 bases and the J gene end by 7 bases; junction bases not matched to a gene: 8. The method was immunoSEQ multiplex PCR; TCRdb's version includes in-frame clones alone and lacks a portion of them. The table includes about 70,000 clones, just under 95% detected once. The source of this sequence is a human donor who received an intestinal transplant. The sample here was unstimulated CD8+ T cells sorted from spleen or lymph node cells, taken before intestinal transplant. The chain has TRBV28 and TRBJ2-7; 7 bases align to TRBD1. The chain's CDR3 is CASSLRQGRREQYF. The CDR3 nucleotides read TGTGCCAGCAGTTTAAGACAGGGTCGTCGTGAGCAGTACTTC.